The present entry profiles one T cell receptor beta chain with its context. The entry originates in a study of blood T cell repertoires in COVID-19. At the level of the study: COVID-19 samples from acute and convalescent phases originated in the United States, Italy and Spain.

The CDR3 is 12 amino acids. V gave up 3 bases and J gave up 3 bases, with 2 bases separating them. Germline CDR1 reads KGHDR; CDR2 reads SFDVKD. As processed by the authors: Estimated nucleated cell counts came from reference gene primer amplification. Using immunoSEQ multiplex PCR, the repertoire was profiled, and TCRdb retains in-frame clones only, with some absent. V, J and clone size are taken as reported in that table, and D and trimming were inferred from the DNA itself. The table has about 160,000 clones, roughly 89% seen once. This rearrangement joins TRBV24-1 to TRBJ1-3, with D uncertain. The sample was peripheral blood. This sequence was found in a woman in her 70s with COVID-19, enrolled during active disease. Here the CDR3 reads CATSDRGNTIYF. The CDR3 DNA is TGTGCCACCAGTGATCGTGGAAACACCATATATTTT.